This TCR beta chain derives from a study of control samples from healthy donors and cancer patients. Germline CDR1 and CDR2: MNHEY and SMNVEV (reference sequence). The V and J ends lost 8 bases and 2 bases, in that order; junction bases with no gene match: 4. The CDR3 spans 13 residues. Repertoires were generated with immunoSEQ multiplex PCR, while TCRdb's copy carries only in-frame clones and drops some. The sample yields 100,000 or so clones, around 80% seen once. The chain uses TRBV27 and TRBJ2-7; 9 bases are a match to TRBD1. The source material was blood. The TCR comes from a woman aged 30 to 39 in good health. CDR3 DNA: TGTGCCAGCCCCGGGACAGGGACCTACGAGCAGTACTTC. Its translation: CASPGTGTYEQYF.